This TCR beta chain emerged from a study of T cell responses to AZD1222 COVID-19 vaccine. Study results and limitations: Baseline antibody screening turned up just 6 or 7 seropositive AZD1222 recipients. Most donors were white British and more were female, and clonal diversity was possibly underestimated.

Produced via immunoSEQ multiplex PCR; TCRdb's table is partial and in-frame only. The data contain about 140,000 clones, 80% to 90% of them seen just once; the ten biggest clones take up approximately 5.7%. This clone was seen a handful of times. The antigen is unknown. The V gene lost 0 bases and the J gene lost 1 base, with 5 bases spanning the gap. Germline-derived CDR1 and CDR2 are SGHTS and YDEGEE. The CDR3 sequence is 13 residues long. The chain joins TRBV5-8 to TRBJ2-7; D ambiguous. Specimen: peripheral blood, collected on day 0 of AZD1222 vaccination. This clonotype originated in an adult in good health. Here the CDR3 DNA reads TGTGCCAGCAGCTTGGGGCGTTCCTACGAGCAGTACTTC. This encodes CASSLGRSYEQYF.